This T cell receptor beta chain is from a study of STAT3 mutations in large granular lymphocyte leukemia (dated by TCRdb to about 2019). Background for the entire study: Roughly half of the T-LGLL patients who were sequenced longitudinally carried canonical activating STAT3 mutations. Over half of the T-LGLL patients were given one or more immunosuppressive therapy regimens, and 30% to 45% of those treated had a hematologic response. As controls, the study also included longitudinal sequencing of a couple of patients with natural killer LGL leukemia. To reconstruct clonal hierarchy and dynamics, serial deep sequencing of TCRbeta CDR3 and STAT3 was performed in patients with T-cell large granular lymphocyte leukemia. From an initial cohort of around 220 LGL patients, approximately 17 representative T-LGLL cases were picked for longitudinal TCRbeta and STAT3 sequencing. Each patient was sequenced at an average of about 3.6 time points, ranging from 2 to 8 samplings.

As concerns this clone: Which antigen it targets is not known. There are no base qualities to consult, and no much larger clone falls within one base.

DNA was extracted from blood mononuclear cells, with the same DNA used for both TCR and STAT3 sequencing. Here is what the overall study found, with its caveats: The linking of therapy response to changes in TCR clonal burden was complicated by variable intervals between samplings and differing treatment regimens. At least one immunodominant TCRbeta clonotype was present in every T-LGLL patient, and multiple immunodominant subclonotypes appeared in about half of the T-LGLL patients. Persisting codominant clonotypes in some patients meant a small but highly pathogenic clone may have been missed. TCR clonotype switching after therapy was seen in about 30% of the 18 patients, with all newly emerging clones being STAT3 wild type. In several patients, dominant TCR clone burden exceeded STAT3 mutant burden, suggesting STAT3 mutation arose secondarily within a pre-expanded clone. Because no samples were available when a clone first appeared, clonal expansion had to be inferred from samplings taken at other points.

TCRbeta libraries were sequenced on an Illumina MiSeq, and an average of about 42,000 productive templates per sample was obtained. Using multiplex PCR amplification, the immunoSEQ assay generated the TCRbeta CDR3 libraries. The study's own analysis went as follows. Following a previously defined approach, repertoire diversity was calculated, and values close to 0 point to extremely monoclonal samples. In TCRdb, the immuneACCESS table is reduced to in-frame sequences with V and J assigned. These tables do not hold every clone; where another copy was compared, an unresolved V gene accounts for under half, and the others remain unexplained. Clonal size and the V and J genes are those of that table, whereas D and trimming came from the DNA. Across this sample there are around 10,000 clones, with 50% to 60% seen only once. The top ten constitute roughly 8.8% of the sample. The germline V gene encodes CDR1 KGHSH and CDR2 LQKENI. CDR3 length: 12 amino acids, cysteine to phenylalanine. The kept DNA is CDR3 alone, 36 bases in frame from the first base. The V and J ends are trimmed by 3 bases and 6 bases, leaving 9 bases between them.

This TCR came from a boy aged 10-17 years with T-cell large granular lymphocyte leukemia. Some clones in this sample may be carry-over from other donors' samples. The age is the age at diagnosis. The chain links TRBV18 with TRBJ2-7; the best D guess is TRBD2, with 5 bases matching. Sequenced input: peripheral blood mononuclear cells. The encoded CDR3 is CASSPGMGEQYF. The DNA reads as follows: TGTGCCAGCTCACCCGGGATGGGCGAGCAGTACTTC.